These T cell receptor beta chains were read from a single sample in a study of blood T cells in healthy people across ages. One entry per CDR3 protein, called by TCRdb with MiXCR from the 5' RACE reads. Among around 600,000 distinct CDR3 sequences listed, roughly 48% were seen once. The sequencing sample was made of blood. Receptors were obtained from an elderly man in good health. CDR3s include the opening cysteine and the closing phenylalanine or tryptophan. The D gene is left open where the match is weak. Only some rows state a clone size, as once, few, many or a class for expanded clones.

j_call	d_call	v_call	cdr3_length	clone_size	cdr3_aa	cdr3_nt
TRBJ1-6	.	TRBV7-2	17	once	CASSPYTDFGYNSPLHF	TGTGCCAGCAGCCCATACACGGATTTTGGGTATAATTCACCCCTCCACTTT
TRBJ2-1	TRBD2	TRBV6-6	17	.	CASSYLDLAGIYNEQFF	TGTGCCAGCAGTTACTTGGATCTAGCGGGGATATACAATGAGCAGTTCTTC
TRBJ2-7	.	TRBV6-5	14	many	CASSPSRLSYEQYF	TGTGCCAGCTCCCCCTCTCGCCTCTCCTACGAGCAGTACTTC
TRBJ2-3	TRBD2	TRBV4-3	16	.	CASSHPGLAGTDTQYF	TGCGCCAGCAGCCACCCGGGACTAGCGGGCACAGATACGCAGTATTTT
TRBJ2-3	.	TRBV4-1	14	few	CASSQGSAIDTQYF	TGCGCCAGCAGTCAAGGGAGTGCAATAGATACGCAGTATTTT
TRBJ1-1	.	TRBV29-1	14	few	CSVTVGGGNTEAFF	TGCAGCGTTACGGTGGGGGGCGGGAACACTGAAGCTTTCTTT
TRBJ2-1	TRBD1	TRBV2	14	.	CASVRDRANNEQFF	TGTGCCAGCGTCCGGGACAGGGCTAACAATGAGCAGTTCTTC
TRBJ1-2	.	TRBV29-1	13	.	CSVLRGANYGYTF	TGCAGCGTTTTGAGGGGAGCTAACTATGGCTACACCTTC
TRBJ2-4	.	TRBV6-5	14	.	CASSPEAAKNIRYF	TGTGCCAGCAGTCCGGAGGCAGCCAAAAACATTCGGTACTTC
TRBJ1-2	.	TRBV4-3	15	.	CASSQERGQTYGYTF	TGCGCCAGCAGCCAAGAAAGAGGGCAGACTTATGGCTACACCTTC
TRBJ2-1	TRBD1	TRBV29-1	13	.	CSVEETGYNEQFF	TGCAGCGTTGAAGAGACAGGGTACAATGAGCAGTTCTTC
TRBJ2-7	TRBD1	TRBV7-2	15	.	CASILRTGSYNEQYF	TGTGCCAGCATCCTCCGGACAGGATCATACAATGAGCAGTACTTC
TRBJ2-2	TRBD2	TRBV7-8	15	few	CASSLTSGYTGELFF	TGTGCCAGCAGCTTAACTAGCGGATACACCGGGGAGCTGTTTTTT
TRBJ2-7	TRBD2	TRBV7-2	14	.	CASSLGLAGVEQYF	TGTGCCAGCAGCTTAGGGTTAGCGGGAGTCGAGCAGTACTTC
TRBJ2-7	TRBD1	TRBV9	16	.	CASSVDPGQGTHEQYF	TGTGCCAGCAGCGTAGACCCGGGACAGGGGACCCACGAGCAGTACTTC
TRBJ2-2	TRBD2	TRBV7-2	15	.	CASSASGLAGGELFF	TGTGCCAGCAGCGCATCGGGACTAGCGGGCGGGGAGCTGTTTTTT
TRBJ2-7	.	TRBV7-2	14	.	CASNIPGLIYEQYF	TGTGCCAGCAACATTCCCGGGCTGATCTACGAGCAGTACTTC
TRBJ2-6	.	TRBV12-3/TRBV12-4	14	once	CASSPEVGANVLTF	TGTGCCAGCAGCCCAGAAGTTGGGGCCAACGTCCTGACTTTC
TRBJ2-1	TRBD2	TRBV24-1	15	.	CATSDFLAGVDEQFF	TGTGCCACCAGTGATTTTTTAGCGGGAGTGGATGAGCAGTTCTTC
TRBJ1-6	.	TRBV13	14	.	CASSSGDSYSPLHF	TGTGCCAGCAGCTCGGGGGACTCCTATTCACCCCTCCACTTT
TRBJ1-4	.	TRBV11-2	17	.	CASSPHGRAVGEEKLFF	TGTGCCAGCAGCCCCCATGGGCGGGCGGTGGGGGAGGAAAAACTGTTTTTT
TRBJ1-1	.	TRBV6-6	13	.	CASSNDPNTEAFF	TGTGCCAGCAGCAACGACCCGAACACTGAAGCTTTCTTT
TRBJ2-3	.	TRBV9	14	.	CASSSRDFTDTQYF	TGTGCCAGCAGTTCTAGGGACTTCACAGATACGCAGTATTTT
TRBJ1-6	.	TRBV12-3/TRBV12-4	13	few	CASSRNRNSPLHF	TGTGCCAGCAGCCGCAACAGAAATTCACCCCTCCACTTT
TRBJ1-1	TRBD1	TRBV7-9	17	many	CASSLGWGDSQNTEAFF	TGTGCCAGCAGCCTAGGCTGGGGGGACAGCCAAAATACTGAAGCTTTCTTT
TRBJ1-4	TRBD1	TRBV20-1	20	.	CSAIPFPLGTGTSTNEKLFF	TGCAGTGCTATCCCCTTCCCGCTAGGGACAGGGACTTCAACTAATGAAAAACTGTTTTTT
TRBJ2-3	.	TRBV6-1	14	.	CASSESLLPTTQYF	TGTGCCAGCAGTGAATCTCTTCTCCCCACTACGCAGTATTTT
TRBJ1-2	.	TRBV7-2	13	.	CASSHDRRYGYTF	TGTGCCAGCAGCCACGACAGGCGCTATGGCTACACCTTC
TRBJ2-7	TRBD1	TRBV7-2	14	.	CASRRGQGGYEQYF	TGTGCCAGCAGACGAGGACAGGGGGGTTACGAGCAGTACTTC
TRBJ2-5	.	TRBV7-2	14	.	CASSQDWGQETQYF	TGTGCCAGCAGCCAGGACTGGGGCCAAGAGACCCAGTACTTC
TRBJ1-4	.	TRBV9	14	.	CASSPQGRSEKLFF	TGTGCCAGCAGCCCCCAGGGGAGGAGTGAAAAACTGTTTTTT
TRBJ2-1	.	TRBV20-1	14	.	CSATKAGTYNEQFF	TGCAGTGCTACCAAAGCGGGTACCTACAATGAGCAGTTCTTC
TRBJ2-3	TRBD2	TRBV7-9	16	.	CASSSNGLAGTDTQYF	TGTGCCAGCAGCTCGAATGGACTAGCGGGCACAGATACGCAGTATTTT
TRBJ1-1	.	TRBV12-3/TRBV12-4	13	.	CASMALINTEAFF	TGTGCCAGCATGGCGCTGATAAACACTGAAGCTTTCTTT
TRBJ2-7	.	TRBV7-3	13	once	CASSSQPGSEQYF	TGTGCCAGCAGCTCCCAACCAGGGTCCGAGCAGTACTTC
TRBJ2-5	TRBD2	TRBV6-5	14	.	CASSDIGGSETQYF	TGTGCCAGCAGTGACATCGGGGGGTCAGAGACCCAGTACTTC
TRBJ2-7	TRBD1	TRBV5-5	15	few	CASSLGGRPIYEQYF	TGTGCCAGCAGCTTAGGGGGCAGGCCGATCTACGAGCAGTACTTC
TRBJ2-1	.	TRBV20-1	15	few	CSRSSSVGAHNEQFF	TGCAGTCGCAGTAGCTCAGTCGGGGCCCACAATGAGCAGTTCTTC
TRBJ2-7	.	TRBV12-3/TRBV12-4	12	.	CASSLKGDEQYF	TGTGCCAGCAGTTTAAAGGGGGACGAGCAGTACTTC
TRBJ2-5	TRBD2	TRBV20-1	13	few	CSAREGDSGGQYF	TGCAGTGCTAGAGAAGGGGATAGCGGGGGGCAGTACTTC
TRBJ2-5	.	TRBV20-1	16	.	CSARDNRGGSGETQYF	TGCAGTGCTAGAGATAATAGGGGGGGTTCGGGTGAGACCCAGTACTTC
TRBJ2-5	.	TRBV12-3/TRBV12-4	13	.	CASSRGTRREQYF	TGTGCCAGCAGCCGAGGGACTCGGAGGGAGCAGTACTTC
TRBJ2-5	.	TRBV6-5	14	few	CASSVSLSQETQYF	TGTGCCAGCAGTGTCTCTCTATCTCAAGAGACCCAGTACTTC
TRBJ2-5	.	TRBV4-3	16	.	CASSQEVGFTQETQYF	TGCGCCAGCAGCCAAGAGGTGGGGTTCACTCAAGAGACCCAGTACTTC
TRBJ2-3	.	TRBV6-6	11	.	CASTSGDTQYF	TGTGCCAGCACCTCCGGGGATACGCAGTATTTT
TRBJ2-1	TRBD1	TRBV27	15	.	CASSPRQGVFNEQFF	TGTGCCAGCAGCCCTAGACAGGGGGTCTTCAATGAGCAGTTCTTC
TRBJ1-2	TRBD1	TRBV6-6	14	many	CASSRTGGNYGYTF	TGTGCCAGCAGTCGCACAGGGGGAAACTATGGCTACACCTTC
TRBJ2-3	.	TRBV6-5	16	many	CASSRQRGRGTDTQYF	TGTGCCAGCAGTCGCCAACGAGGACGTGGCACAGATACGCAGTATTTT
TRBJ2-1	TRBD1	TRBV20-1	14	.	CSARWTGIYNEQFF	TGCAGCGCTAGATGGACAGGCATCTACAATGAGCAGTTCTTC
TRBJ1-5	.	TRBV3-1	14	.	CASSQTRGMWPQHF	TGTGCCAGCAGCCAAACCCGGGGTATGTGGCCCCAGCATTTT